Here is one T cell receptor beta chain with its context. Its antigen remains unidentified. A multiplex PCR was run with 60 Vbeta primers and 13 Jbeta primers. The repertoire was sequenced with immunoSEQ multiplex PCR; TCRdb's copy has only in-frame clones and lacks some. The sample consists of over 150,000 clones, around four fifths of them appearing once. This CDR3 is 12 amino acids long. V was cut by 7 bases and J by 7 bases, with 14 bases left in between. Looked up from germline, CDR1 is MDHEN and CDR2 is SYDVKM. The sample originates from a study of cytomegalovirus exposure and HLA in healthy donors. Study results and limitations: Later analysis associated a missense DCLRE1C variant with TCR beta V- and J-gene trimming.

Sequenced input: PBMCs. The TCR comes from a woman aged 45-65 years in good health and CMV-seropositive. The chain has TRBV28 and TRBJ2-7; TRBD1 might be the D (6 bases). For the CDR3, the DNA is TGTGCCAGCACTGACAGGAATCGGGAGCAGTACTTC. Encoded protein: CASTDRNREQYF.